Listed below are T cell receptor beta chains from one sample, sequenced in a study of blood T cell repertoires in COVID-19. This table comes from immunoSEQ multiplex PCR, and its TCRdb copy is limited to in-frame clones, with some not included. The sample lists around 450,000 clones; around nine tenths were seen once. The sequenced sample was peripheral blood. Every receptor here comes from a woman in her 30s with acute or convalescent COVID-19. Each CDR3 is given without its conserved first and last residue. Each record gives: V gene, CDR3 length, CDR3 protein.

TRBV7-9 | 14 | ASSALSGTSSDTQY
TRBV15 | 14 | ATSRVPSGGLNIQY
TRBV19 | 12 | ASQGVRGRNTIY
TRBV7-3 | 10 | ASSSIEGEQY
TRBV7-8 | 11 | ASSPRWLPPLH
TRBV9 | 13 | ASTPYGSRIGEAF
TRBV5-6 | 10 | ASSFMSSPLH
TRBV9 | 17 | ASSVVSGTGWANTGELF
TRBV6-6 | 13 | ASNEQGTSTDTQY
TRBV18 | 15 | ASSPPESGLVGETQY
TRBV7-2 | 13 | ASSLAGQTSYEQY
TRBV10-1 | 13 | ASSSVSGAAGELF
TRBV21-1 | 10 | ASSTGRDEQY
TRBV2 | 16 | ASSDSSSLAGSQETQY
TRBV14 | 10 | ASSLANSPLH
TRBV2 | 8 | ASRKAGYT
TRBV14 | 14 | ASSQERVGRAYGYT
TRBV13 | 13 | ASSLGTARTGELF
TRBV29-1 | 11 | SVALDSGNTIY
TRBV30 | 12 | AWGKESSYNEQF
TRBV7-9 | 13 | ASSDRGRRTGELF
TRBV6-5 | 12 | ASSPGRRVETQY
TRBV20-1 | 11 | SASGSSYNEQF
TRBV6-2/TRBV6-3 | 14 | ASSKGVNSGANVLT
TRBV24-1 | 10 | ATSSGTDTQY